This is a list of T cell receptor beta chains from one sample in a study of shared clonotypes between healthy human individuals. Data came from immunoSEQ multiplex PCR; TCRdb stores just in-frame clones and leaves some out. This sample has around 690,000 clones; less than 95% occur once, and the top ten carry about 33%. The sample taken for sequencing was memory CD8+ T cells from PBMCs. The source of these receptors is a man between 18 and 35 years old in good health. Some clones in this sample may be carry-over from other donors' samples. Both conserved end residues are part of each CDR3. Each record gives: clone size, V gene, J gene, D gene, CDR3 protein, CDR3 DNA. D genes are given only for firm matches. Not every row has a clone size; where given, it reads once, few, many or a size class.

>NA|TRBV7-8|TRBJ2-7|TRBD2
CASSESGLRTSGDEQYF
TGTGCCAGCAGCGAATCGGGACTCCGGACTAGCGGAGACGAGCAGTACTTC
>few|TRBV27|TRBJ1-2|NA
CASSPLGGYGYTF
TGTGCCAGCAGCCCCCTCGGGGGCTATGGCTACACCTTC
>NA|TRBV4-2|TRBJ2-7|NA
CASSPGARPTPYEQYF
TGTGCCAGCAGCCCAGGGGCCCGACCCACCCCCTACGAGCAGTACTTC
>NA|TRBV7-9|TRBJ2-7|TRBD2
CASSSRGESSYEQYF
TGTGCCAGCAGCTCCCGGGGGGAGAGCTCCTACGAGCAGTACTTC
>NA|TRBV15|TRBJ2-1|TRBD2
CATSRERTSGGGAYNEQFF
TGTGCCACCAGCAGAGAAAGAACTAGCGGGGGAGGCGCCTACAATGAGCAGTTCTTC
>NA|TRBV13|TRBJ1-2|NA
CASSLGEYGYTF
TGTGCCAGCAGCTTAGGCGAGTATGGCTACACCTTC
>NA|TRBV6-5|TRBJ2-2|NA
CASSYIITGELFF
TGTGCCAGCAGTTACATCATCACCGGGGAGCTGTTTTTT
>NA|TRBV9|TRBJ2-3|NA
CASSVEGWDQADTQYF
TGTGCCAGCAGCGTAGAGGGGTGGGACCAAGCAGATACGCAGTATTTT
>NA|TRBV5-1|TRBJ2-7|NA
CASSLVPGAYEQYF
TGCGCCAGCAGCTTGGTTCCGGGGGCTTACGAGCAGTACTTC
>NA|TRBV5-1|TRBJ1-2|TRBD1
CASSLAGQGGYGYTF
TGCGCCAGCAGCTTGGCCGGACAGGGGGGCTATGGCTACACCTTC
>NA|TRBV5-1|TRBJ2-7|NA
CASSFPDYEQYF
TGCGCCAGCAGCTTTCCAGACTACGAGCAGTACTTC
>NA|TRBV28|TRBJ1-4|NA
CASSARDGFNEKLFF
TGTGCCAGCAGCGCCAGGGACGGGTTTAATGAAAAACTGTTTTTT
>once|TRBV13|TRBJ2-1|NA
CASSFRWSRGDEQFF
TGTGCCAGCAGCTTCCGGTGGTCTAGGGGGGATGAGCAGTTCTTC
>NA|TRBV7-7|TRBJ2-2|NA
CASSLGRGGELFF
TGTGCCAGCAGCCTTGGACGGGGCGGGGAGCTGTTTTTT
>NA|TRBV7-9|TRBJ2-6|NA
CASSFDLTSSGANVLTF
TGTGCCAGCAGCTTCGACCTAACTAGCTCTGGGGCCAACGTCCTGACTTTC
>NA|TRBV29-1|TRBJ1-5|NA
CSVVDPGGPNQPQHF
TGCAGCGTTGTGGACCCAGGCGGACCCAATCAGCCCCAGCATTTT
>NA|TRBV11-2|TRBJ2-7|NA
CASSSTPLGAYEQYF
TGTGCCAGCAGCTCTACTCCGCTTGGAGCCTACGAGCAGTACTTC
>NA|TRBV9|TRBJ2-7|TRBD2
CASSVAAGGYEQYF
TGTGCCAGCAGCGTAGCTGCGGGAGGTTACGAGCAGTACTTC
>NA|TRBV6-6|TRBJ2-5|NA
CASTPGGAQYF
TGTGCCAGCACCCCCGGCGGGGCCCAGTACTTC
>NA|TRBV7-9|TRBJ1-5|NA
CASSMTENQPQHF
TGTGCCAGCAGTATGACAGAGAATCAGCCCCAGCATTTT